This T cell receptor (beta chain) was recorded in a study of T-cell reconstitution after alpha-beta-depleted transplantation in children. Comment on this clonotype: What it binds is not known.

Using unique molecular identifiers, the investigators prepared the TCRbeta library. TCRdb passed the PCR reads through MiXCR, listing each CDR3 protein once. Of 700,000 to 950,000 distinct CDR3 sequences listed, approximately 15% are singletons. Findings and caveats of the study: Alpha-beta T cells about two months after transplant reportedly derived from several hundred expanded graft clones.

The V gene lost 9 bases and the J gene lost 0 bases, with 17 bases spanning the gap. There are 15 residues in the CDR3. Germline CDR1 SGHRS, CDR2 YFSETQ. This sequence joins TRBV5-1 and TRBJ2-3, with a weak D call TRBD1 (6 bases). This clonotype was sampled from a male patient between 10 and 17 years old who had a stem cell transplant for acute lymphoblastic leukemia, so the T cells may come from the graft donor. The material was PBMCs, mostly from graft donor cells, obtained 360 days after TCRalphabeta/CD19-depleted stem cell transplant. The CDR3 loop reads CATRDRPDSTDTQYF. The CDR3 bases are TGCGCCACGAGAGACAGGCCGGATAGCACAGATACGCAGTATTTT.